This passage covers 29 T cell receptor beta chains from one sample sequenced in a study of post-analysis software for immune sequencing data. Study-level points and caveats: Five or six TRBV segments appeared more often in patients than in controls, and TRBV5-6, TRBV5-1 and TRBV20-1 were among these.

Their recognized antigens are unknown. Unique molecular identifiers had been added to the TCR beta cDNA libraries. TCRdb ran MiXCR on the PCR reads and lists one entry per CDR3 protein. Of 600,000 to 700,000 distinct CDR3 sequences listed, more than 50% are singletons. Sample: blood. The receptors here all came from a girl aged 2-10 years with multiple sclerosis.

The CDR3 DNA reads as TGTGCCAGCATTTCGCCCCCCGAAGAGCAGTTCTTC. Its protein product is CASISPPEEQFF. The chain combines TRBV6-2 or TRBV6-3 with TRBJ2-1; D not resolved. Between the trimmed V and J ends, which lost 7 bases and 10 bases, there was a span of 14 bases. The CDR3 runs to 12 residues. Germline lookup yields CDR1 MNHEY and CDR2 SVGEGT.

CDR3 DNA sequence: TGTGCCACCCAGCTTGGGGCTGGGACAGGGGTCTACAATGAGCAGTTCTTC. Translation gives CATQLGAGTGVYNEQFF. The V gene is TRBV5-5, the J gene TRBJ2-1; 10 positions match TRBD1. This CDR3 region has 17 residues. CDR1 is SGHKS and CDR2 is YYEKEE in the germline V gene (reference sequence). V dropped 9 bases and J dropped 3; count of bases not matched to a gene: 15.

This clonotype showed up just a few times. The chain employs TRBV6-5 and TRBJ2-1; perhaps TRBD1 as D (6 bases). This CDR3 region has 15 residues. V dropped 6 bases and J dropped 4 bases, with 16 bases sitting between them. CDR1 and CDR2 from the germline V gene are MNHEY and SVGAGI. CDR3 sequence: CASRTTGQGYNEQFF. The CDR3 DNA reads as TGTGCCAGCAGGACCACAGGCCAGGGGTACAATGAGCAGTTCTTC.

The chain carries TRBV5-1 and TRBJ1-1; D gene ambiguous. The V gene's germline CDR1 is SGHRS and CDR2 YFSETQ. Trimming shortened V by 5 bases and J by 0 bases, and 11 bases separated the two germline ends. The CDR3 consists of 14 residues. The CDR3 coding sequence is TGCGCCAGCAGACCCGACAAGATGAACACTGAAGCTTTCTTT. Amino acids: CASRPDKMNTEAFF.

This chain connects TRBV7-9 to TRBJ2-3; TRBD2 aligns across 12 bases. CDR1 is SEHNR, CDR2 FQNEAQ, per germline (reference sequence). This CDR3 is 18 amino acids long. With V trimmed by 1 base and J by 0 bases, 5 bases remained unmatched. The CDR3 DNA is TGTGCCAGCAGCTTAGTACTAGCGGGGGGCCGAAGCACAGATACGCAGTATTTT. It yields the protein CASSLVLAGGRSTDTQYF. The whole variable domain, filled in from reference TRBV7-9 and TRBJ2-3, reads DTGVSQNPRHKITKRGQNVTFRCDPISEHNRLYWYRQTLGQGPEFLTYFQNEAQLEKSRLLSDRFSAERPKGSFSTLEIQRTEQGDSAMYLCASSLVLAGGRSTDTQYFGPGTRLTVL.

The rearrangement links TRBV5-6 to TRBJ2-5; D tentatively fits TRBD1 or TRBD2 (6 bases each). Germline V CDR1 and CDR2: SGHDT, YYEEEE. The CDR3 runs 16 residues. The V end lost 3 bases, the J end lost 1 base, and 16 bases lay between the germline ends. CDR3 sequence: CASSWETGAIQETQYF. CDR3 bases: TGTGCCAGCAGCTGGGAGACGGGGGCGATCCAAGAGACCCAGTACTTC.

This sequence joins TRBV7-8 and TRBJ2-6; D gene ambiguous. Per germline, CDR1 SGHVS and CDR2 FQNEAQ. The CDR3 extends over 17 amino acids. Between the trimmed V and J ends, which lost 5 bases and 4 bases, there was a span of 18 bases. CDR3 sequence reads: CASSTVLVVRGANVLTF. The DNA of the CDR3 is TGTGCCAGCAGCACCGTGCTAGTAGTGCGGGGGGCCAACGTCCTGACTTTC. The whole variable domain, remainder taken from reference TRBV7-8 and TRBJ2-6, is GAGVSQSPRYKVAKRGQDVALRCDPISGHVSLFWYQQALGQGPEFLTYFQNEAQLDKSGLPSDRFFAERPEGSVSTLKIQRTQQEDSAVYLCASSTVLVVRGANVLTFGAGSRLTVL.

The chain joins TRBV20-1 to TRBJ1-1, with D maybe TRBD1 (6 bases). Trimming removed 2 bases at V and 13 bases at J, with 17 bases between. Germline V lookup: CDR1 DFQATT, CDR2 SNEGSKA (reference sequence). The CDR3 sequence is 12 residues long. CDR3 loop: CSARPGQLFGFF. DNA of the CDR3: TGCAGTGCTAGACCAGGACAGCTGTTTGGTTTCTTT.

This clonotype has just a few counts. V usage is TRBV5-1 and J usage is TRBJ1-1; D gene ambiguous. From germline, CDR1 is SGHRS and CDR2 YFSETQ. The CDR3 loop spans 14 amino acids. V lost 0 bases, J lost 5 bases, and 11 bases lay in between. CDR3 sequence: CASSLGQADTEAFF. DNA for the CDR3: TGCGCCAGCAGCTTGGGGCAGGCGGATACTGAAGCTTTCTTT.

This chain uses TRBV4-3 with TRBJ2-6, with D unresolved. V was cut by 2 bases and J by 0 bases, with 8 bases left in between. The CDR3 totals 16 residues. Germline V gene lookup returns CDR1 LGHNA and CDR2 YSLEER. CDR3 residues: CASSQRWNSGANVLTF. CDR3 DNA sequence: TGCGCCAGCAGCCAACGATGGAACTCTGGGGCCAACGTCCTGACTTTC.

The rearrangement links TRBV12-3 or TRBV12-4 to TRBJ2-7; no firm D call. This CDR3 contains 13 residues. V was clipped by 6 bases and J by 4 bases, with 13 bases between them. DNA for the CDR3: TGTGCCAGCAGCCCCGGTCCCGGGTACGAGCAGTACTTC. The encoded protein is CASSPGPGYEQYF.

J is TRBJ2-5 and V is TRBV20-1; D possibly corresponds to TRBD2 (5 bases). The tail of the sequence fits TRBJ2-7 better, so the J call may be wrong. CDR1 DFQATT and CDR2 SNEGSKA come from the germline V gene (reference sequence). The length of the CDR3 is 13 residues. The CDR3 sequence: CSASSNGAYEQYF. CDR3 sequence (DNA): TGCAGTGCTAGCTCCAACGGGGCCTACGAGCAGTACTTC.

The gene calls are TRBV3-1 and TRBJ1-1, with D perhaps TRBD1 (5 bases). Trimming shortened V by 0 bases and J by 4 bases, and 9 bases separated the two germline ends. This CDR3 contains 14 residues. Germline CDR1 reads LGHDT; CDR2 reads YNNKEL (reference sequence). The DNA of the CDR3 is TGTGCCAGCAGCCAAGATCAGGGCGGCACTGAAGCTTTCTTT. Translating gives CASSQDQGGTEAFF.

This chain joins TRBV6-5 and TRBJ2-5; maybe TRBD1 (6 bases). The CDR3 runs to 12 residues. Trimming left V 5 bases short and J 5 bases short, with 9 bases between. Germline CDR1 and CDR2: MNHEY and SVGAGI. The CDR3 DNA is TGTGCCAGCAGTATTACAGGGGAGACCCAGTACTTC. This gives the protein CASSITGETQYF.

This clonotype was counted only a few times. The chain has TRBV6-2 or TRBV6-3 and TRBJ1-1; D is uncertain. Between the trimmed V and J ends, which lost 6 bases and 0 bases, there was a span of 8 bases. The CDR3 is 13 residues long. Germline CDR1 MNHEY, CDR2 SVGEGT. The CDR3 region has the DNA TGTGCCAGCAGCCCATACATGAACACTGAAGCTTTCTTT. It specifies CASSPYMNTEAFF.

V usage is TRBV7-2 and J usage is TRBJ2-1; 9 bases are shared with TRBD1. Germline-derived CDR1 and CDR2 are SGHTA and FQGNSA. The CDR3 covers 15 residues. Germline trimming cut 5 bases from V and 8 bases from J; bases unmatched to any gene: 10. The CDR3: CASSLVGQGGDEQFF. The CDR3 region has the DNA TGTGCCAGCAGCCTTGTGGGACAGGGAGGGGATGAGCAGTTCTTC.

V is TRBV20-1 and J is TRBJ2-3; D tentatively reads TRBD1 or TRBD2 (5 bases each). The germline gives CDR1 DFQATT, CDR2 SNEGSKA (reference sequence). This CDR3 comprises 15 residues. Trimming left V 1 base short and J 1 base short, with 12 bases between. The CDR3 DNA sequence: TGCAGTGCTAGAGTCGGGGACCGCCGCACAGATACGCAGTATTTT. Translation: CSARVGDRRTDTQYF.

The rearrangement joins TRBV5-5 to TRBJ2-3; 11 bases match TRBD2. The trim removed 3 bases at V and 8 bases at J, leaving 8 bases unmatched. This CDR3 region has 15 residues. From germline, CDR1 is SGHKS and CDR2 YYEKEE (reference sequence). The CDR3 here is CASSSTSGRRGTQYF. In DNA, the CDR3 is TGTGCCAGCAGCTCCACTAGCGGGAGAAGGGGTACGCAGTATTTT.

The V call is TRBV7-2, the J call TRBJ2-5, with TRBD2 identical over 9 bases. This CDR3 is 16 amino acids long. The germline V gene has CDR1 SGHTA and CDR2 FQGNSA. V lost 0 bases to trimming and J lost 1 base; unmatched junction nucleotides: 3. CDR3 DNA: TGTGCCAGCAGCTTAGCCAGCGGGGGGCCCCAAGAGACCCAGTACTTC. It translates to CASSLASGGPQETQYF.

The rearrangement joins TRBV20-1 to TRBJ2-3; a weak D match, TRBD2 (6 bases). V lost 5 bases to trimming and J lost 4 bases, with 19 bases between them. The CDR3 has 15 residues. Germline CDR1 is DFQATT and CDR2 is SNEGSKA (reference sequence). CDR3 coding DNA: TGCAGTGCTGCGGGTTGGAGGGGTGGAGCAGATACGCAGTATTTT. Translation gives CSAAGWRGGADTQYF.

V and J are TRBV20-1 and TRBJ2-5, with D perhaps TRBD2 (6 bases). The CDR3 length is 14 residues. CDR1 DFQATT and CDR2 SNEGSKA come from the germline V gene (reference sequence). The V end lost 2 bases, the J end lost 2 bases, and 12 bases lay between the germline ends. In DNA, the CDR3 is TGCAGTGCTAGACGCGGGACGCCACAAGAGACCCAGTACTTC. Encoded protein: CSARRGTPQETQYF.

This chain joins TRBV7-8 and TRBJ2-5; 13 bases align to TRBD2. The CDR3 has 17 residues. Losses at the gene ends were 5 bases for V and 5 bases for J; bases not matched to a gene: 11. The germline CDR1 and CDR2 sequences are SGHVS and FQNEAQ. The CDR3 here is CASSEAGLAGSLETQYF. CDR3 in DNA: TGTGCCAGCAGCGAAGCGGGACTAGCGGGATCTTTGGAGACCCAGTACTTC. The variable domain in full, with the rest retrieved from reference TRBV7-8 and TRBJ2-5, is GAGVSQSPRYKVAKRGQDVALRCDPISGHVSLFWYQQALGQGPEFLTYFQNEAQLDKSGLPSDRFFAERPEGSVSTLKIQRTQQEDSAVYLCASSEAGLAGSLETQYFGPGTRLLVL.

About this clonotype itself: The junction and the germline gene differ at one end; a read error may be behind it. The CDR3 DNA reads TGCAGTGCTGGAGATCCTAGCGGGGATGCCGGGGAGCTGTTTTTT. Amino acid sequence: CSAGDPSGDAGELFF. The rearrangement uses TRBV20-1 and TRBJ2-2; TRBD2 matches at 9 bases. This CDR3 region has 15 residues. Germline CDR1 reads DFQATT; CDR2 reads SNEGSKA (reference sequence).

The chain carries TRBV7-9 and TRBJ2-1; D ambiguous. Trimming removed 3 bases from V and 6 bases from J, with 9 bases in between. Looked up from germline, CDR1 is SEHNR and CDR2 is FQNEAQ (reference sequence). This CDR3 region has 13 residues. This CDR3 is CASSFDPGNEQFF. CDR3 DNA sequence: TGTGCCAGCAGCTTTGACCCGGGCAATGAGCAGTTCTTC.

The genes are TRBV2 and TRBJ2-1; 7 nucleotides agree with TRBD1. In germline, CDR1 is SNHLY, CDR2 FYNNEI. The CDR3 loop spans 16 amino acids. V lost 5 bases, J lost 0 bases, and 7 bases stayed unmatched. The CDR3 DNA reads TGTGCCAGCAGTCGGGACAGAGCGGCCTCCTACAATGAGCAGTTCTTC. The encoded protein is CASSRDRAASYNEQFF.

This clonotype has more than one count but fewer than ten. CDR3 in amino acids: CASSKGERDQPQHF. CDR3 DNA: TGTGCCAGCTCAAAGGGGGAGAGGGATCAGCCCCAGCATTTT. The chain links TRBV18 to TRBJ1-5; tentatively, D is TRBD1 (6 bases). Germline CDR1 reads KGHSH; CDR2 reads LQKENI. There are 14 residues in the CDR3. Trimming shortened V by 5 bases and J by 5 bases, and 13 bases separated the two germline ends.

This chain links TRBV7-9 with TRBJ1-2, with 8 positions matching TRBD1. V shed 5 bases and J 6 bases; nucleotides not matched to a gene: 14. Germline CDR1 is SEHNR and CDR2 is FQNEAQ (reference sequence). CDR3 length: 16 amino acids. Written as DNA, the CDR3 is TGTGCCAGCAGCCCACCAACCGGGACAGGAAGTCATGGCTACACCTTC. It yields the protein CASSPPTGTGSHGYTF.

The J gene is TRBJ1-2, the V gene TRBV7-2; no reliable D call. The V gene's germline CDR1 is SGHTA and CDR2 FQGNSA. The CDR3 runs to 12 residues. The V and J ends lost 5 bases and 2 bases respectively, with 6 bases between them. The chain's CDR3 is CASSQVNYGYTF. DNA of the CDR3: TGTGCCAGCAGCCAGGTCAACTATGGCTACACCTTC.

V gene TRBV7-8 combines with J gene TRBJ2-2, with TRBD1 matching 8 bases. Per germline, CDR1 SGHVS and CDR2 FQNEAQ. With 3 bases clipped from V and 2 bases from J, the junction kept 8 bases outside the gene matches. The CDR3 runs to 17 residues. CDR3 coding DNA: TGTGCCAGCAGCTTCCTCGAAACAGGGGGAAACACCGGGGAGCTGTTTTTT. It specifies CASSFLETGGNTGELFF.